Below, 23 T cell receptor beta chains from the same sample are listed, as sequenced in a study of blood T cell repertoires in COVID-19. Profiling relied on immunoSEQ multiplex PCR, and the TCRdb table lists in-frame clones only, not all of them. Of 85,000 to 130,000 clones listed, about 80% were seen once; the top ten hold approximately 3.3%. The sequenced sample consisted of peripheral blood. These TCRs come from a woman of 80 years or more with active or convalescent COVID-19.

This rearrangement joins TRBV6-5 to TRBJ1-3; maybe TRBD1 (5 bases). The CDR3 consists of 14 residues. Germline CDR1 MNHEY, CDR2 SVGAGI. V was clipped by 6 bases and J by 0 bases, with 9 bases between them. In DNA, the CDR3 is TGTGCCAGCAGGGACAAGAGCTCTGGAAACACCATATATTTT. It is translated as CASRDKSSGNTIYF.

This chain joins TRBV28 and TRBJ1-1, with D unresolved. Trimming left V 3 bases short and J 2 bases short, with 7 bases between. CDR1 is MDHEN and CDR2 is SYDVKM in the germline V gene. The CDR3 is made up of 13 amino acids. CDR3 sequence reads: CASSFWQNTEAFF. The CDR3 DNA is TGTGCCAGCAGTTTCTGGCAAAACACTGAAGCTTTCTTT.

The chain links TRBV20-1 to TRBJ1-6, with D perhaps TRBD1 (6 bases). This CDR3 is 15 amino acids long. V was trimmed by 3 bases and J by 5 bases, leaving 14 bases between them. Looked up from germline, CDR1 is DFQATT and CDR2 is SNEGSKA (reference sequence). Here the CDR3 reads CSASRRGPHNSPLHF. The CDR3 nucleotides read TGCAGTGCTAGTAGGCGGGGGCCCCATAATTCACCCCTCCACTTT.

This clone was seen repeatedly, ten times or more. Other DNA sequences within the sample encode an identical CDR3. The chain uses TRBV5-4 and TRBJ1-2; D not resolved. This CDR3 comprises 13 residues. Looked up from germline, CDR1 is SGHNT and CDR2 is YYREEE (reference sequence). Trimming stripped 2 bases from V and 4 bases from J, with 9 bases between. CDR3 bases: TGTGCCAGCAGCTTAGACACGTCCTATGGCTACACCTTC. Translation: CASSLDTSYGYTF.

The V and J genes are TRBV5-4 and TRBJ1-6; 8 bases align to TRBD1. The CDR3 runs to 16 residues. Germline V gives CDR1 SGHNT, CDR2 YYREEE (reference sequence). Trimming took 4 bases from V and 10 from J; bases not matched to a gene: 13. DNA for the CDR3: TGTGCCAGCAGCCCTAGGACAGGGTCGGTTCCATCACCCCTCCACTTT. This encodes CASSPRTGSVPSPLHF.

This sequence joins TRBV2 and TRBJ1-3, with TRBD1 as a possible D gene (5 bases). The germline gives CDR1 SNHLY, CDR2 FYNNEI. This CDR3 has 14 amino acids. V was shortened by 8 bases and J by 4 bases, with 15 bases between the two germline ends. The CDR3 DNA follows: TGTGCCAGCGCGGGGGTGAAATCCGGAAACACCATATATTTT. This gives the protein CASAGVKSGNTIYF.

The chain employs TRBV7-3 and TRBJ1-2; 8 nucleotides match TRBD1. The CDR3 has 13 amino acids. Germline V lookup: CDR1 SGHTA, CDR2 FQGTGA. Here the CDR3 reads CEGTGVRRDGYTF. In nucleotides, the CDR3 is TGTGAAGGGACAGGTGTACGGAGGGACGGCTACACCTTC. Using reference TRBV7-3 and TRBJ1-2 for the parts outside the CDR3, the full variable domain is GAGVSQTPSNKVTEKGKYVELRCDPISGHTALYWYRQSLGQGPEFLIYFQGTGAADDSGLPNDRFFAVRPEGSVSTLKIQRTERGDSAVYLCEGTGVRRDGYTFGSGTRLTVV.

The V call is TRBV9, the J call TRBJ2-3; D is undetermined. The CDR3 has 15 amino acids. With 3 bases removed from V and 3 bases from J, the gap between germline ends came to 14 bases. CDR1 is SGDLS and CDR2 is YYNGEE in the germline V gene. Written as DNA, the CDR3 is TGTGCCAGCAGCGCAGCCCGGCGGTCAACAGATACGCAGTATTTT. This encodes CASSAARRSTDTQYF.

The genes are TRBV27 and TRBJ2-7; 7 bases agree with TRBD1. V was clipped by 3 bases and J by 9 bases; unmatched bases: 8. The CDR3 loop spans 13 amino acids. Germline assignment: CDR1 MNHEY and CDR2 SMNVEV (reference sequence). Here the CDR3 DNA reads TGTGCCAGCAGTTTCGCGACAGGGATAAGGCAGTACTTC. Amino acid sequence: CASSFATGIRQYF.

This sequence joins TRBV11-2 and TRBJ2-1, with D perhaps matching TRBD1 (5 bases). The germline V gene has CDR1 SGHAT and CDR2 FQNNGV. V was trimmed by 4 bases and J by 5 bases, leaving 12 bases between them. The CDR3 totals 14 residues. The CDR3, as DNA: TGTGCCAGCAGCTCAGGGCACTTCGACAATGAGCAGTTCTTC. Protein sequence: CASSSGHFDNEQFF.

With respect to this clone: One end of the junction does not line up with germline, which may come from a read error. The CDR3 DNA is TGTGCTAGCAGCTTAGGACAGGGCAAGCAGTTCTTC. Translated, it gives CASSLGQGKQFF. The chain recombines TRBV7-7 with TRBJ2-1; TRBD1 agrees at 8 bases. Germline V gene data show CDR1 as SSHAT and CDR2 as FNYEAQ (reference sequence). This CDR3 has 12 amino acids.

The chain joins TRBV11-3 to TRBJ1-1; TRBD1 might be the D (5 bases). CDR1 and CDR2 from the germline V gene are SGHNT and YENEEA. Trimming stripped 6 bases from V and 1 base from J, with 6 bases between. The CDR3 extends over 12 amino acids. As DNA, the CDR3 is TGTGCCAGCAGGGGGGGGAACACTGAAGCTTTCTTT. This translates into CASRGGNTEAFF.

This clone was seen only once. The J gene is TRBJ1-6, the V gene TRBV30; D unclear. The CDR3 sequence is 12 residues long. Germline values: CDR1 GTSNPN, CDR2 SVGIG (reference sequence). V was shortened by 2 bases and J by 8 bases, with 7 bases between the two germline ends. The CDR3 loop is CAWSSGHSPLHF. The CDR3 nucleotides read TGTGCCTGGAGTAGCGGTCATTCACCCCTCCACTTT.

This chain's CDR3 is CAVDRGLSGNTIYF. In nucleotides, the CDR3 is TGTGCCGTAGACAGGGGGCTGTCTGGAAACACCATATATTTT. V usage is TRBV2 and J usage is TRBJ1-3; 10 bases map to TRBD1. The CDR3 runs 14 residues. V trimming: 11 bases; J trimming: 1 base; junction bases outside the gene matches: 5. Per germline, CDR1 SNHLY and CDR2 FYNNEI.

V and J are TRBV15 and TRBJ1-4, with D maybe TRBD1 (6 bases). This CDR3 comprises 15 residues. From germline, CDR1 is LNHNV and CDR2 YYDKDF (reference sequence). The V and J ends lost 8 bases and 1 base respectively, with 14 bases between them. In nucleotides, the CDR3 is TGTGCCACCCGCGCAGGGGTTGTAACTAATGAAAAACTGTTTTTT. It encodes CATRAGVVTNEKLFF.

This chain joins TRBV20-1 and TRBJ2-6; 7 nucleotides agree with TRBD1. The V gene end was trimmed by 3 bases and the J gene end by 2 bases; junction bases not matched to a gene: 7. The CDR3 spans 16 residues. From germline, CDR1 is DFQATT and CDR2 SNEGSKA (reference sequence). CDR3 DNA: TGCAGTGCTAGTTCGGCAGGGGGAACTGGGGCCAACGTCCTGACTTTC. It specifies CSASSAGGTGANVLTF.

This clone has only one observation. The chain combines TRBV7-2 with TRBJ2-7; D possibly corresponds to TRBD1 (6 bases). The CDR3 has 14 amino acids. Germline CDR1 and CDR2: SGHTA and FQGNSA. The V and J ends lost 4 bases and 4 bases respectively, with 14 bases between them. The CDR3 region has the DNA TGTGCCAGCAGCTCCTTGGACAGAAAATACGAGCAGTACTTC. The encoded protein is CASSSLDRKYEQYF.

The chain links TRBV6-6 to TRBJ2-7; TRBD1 aligns across 7 bases. The CDR3 is 14 residues long. Germline CDR1 reads MNHNY; CDR2 reads SVGAGI (reference sequence). V lost 4 bases and J lost 5; bases outside the gene matches: 8. The CDR3 reads CASSLDSTGNEQYF. DNA for the CDR3: TGTGCCAGCAGTTTGGACTCGACAGGGAACGAGCAGTACTTC.

The CDR3 DNA reads TGCGCCAGCAGCCTTCTGGGGGGGGATCAGCCCCAGCATTTT. Protein: CASSLLGGDQPQHF. The rearrangement uses TRBV5-1 and TRBJ1-5; D perhaps matches TRBD1 (5 bases). Germline V lookup: CDR1 SGHRS, CDR2 YFSETQ. V was pared by 4 bases and J by 5 bases, with 13 bases between. CDR3 length: 14 amino acids.

V usage is TRBV10-3 and J usage is TRBJ2-7; 9 bases align to TRBD1. The V gene's germline CDR1 is ENHRY and CDR2 SYGVKD. The CDR3 consists of 13 residues. With 10 bases clipped from V and 6 bases from J, the junction kept 10 bases outside the gene matches. Here the CDR3 reads CATSPGQGTEQYF. CDR3 DNA: TGTGCCACTTCGCCGGGACAGGGTACCGAGCAGTACTTC.

This chain links TRBV19 with TRBJ1-5; TRBD1 matches at 7 bases. This CDR3 comprises 19 residues. Germline CDR1 and CDR2: LNHDA and SQIVND (reference sequence). The V gene end was trimmed by 0 bases and the J gene end by 4 bases; junction bases not matched to a gene: 15. As DNA, the CDR3 is TGTGCCAGTAGTATAGAGCGGAGGGACAGACTCTCCCGGAATCAGCCCCAGCATTTT. Encoded protein: CASSIERRDRLSRNQPQHF.

The rearrangement joins TRBV7-9 to TRBJ1-1; a weak D match, TRBD1 (5 bases). The germline V gene encodes CDR1 SEHNR and CDR2 FQNEAQ (reference sequence). The V end was cut by 7 bases, the J end by 3 bases, with 9 bases between. CDR3 length equals 12 residues. The CDR3 loop is CASKAGHTEAFF. The CDR3 bases are TGTGCCAGCAAGGCAGGGCACACTGAAGCTTTCTTT.

The CDR3 region has the DNA TGTGCCAGCAGCTTAGACAAAGCGGGGGCCTCTCATACGCAGTATTTT. It is translated as CASSLDKAGASHTQYF. The chain recombines TRBV11-2 with TRBJ2-3; the match to TRBD2 covers 8 bases. This CDR3 spans 16 amino acids. The V gene's germline CDR1 is SGHAT and CDR2 FQNNGV. Germline trimming cut 0 bases from V and 7 bases from J; bases unmatched to any gene: 9.